Included here is one T cell receptor (beta chain) sequence, with context. The sample belongs to a study of tumor T cells in aggressive B-cell lymphoma. V gave up 3 bases and J gave up 11 bases; unmatched junction bases: 10. CDR3 size: 14 residues. Germline CDR1 and CDR2: LGHNA and YNFKEQ. The assay was immunoSEQ multiplex PCR, and TCRdb's table has in-frame clones only and misses some. The top ten clones hold around 2.8% of a sample with around 10,000 clones, nearly 95% of them seen once. This receptor was identified in an adult with diffuse large B cell lymphoma. Sequencing was done on a sample of tumor tissue. The chain links TRBV4-2 to TRBJ1-2, with 9 bases matching TRBD1. This CDR3 reads CASSQGDRESGYTF. For the CDR3, the DNA is TGTGCCAGCAGCCAGGGGGACAGGGAGTCTGGTTACACCTTC.